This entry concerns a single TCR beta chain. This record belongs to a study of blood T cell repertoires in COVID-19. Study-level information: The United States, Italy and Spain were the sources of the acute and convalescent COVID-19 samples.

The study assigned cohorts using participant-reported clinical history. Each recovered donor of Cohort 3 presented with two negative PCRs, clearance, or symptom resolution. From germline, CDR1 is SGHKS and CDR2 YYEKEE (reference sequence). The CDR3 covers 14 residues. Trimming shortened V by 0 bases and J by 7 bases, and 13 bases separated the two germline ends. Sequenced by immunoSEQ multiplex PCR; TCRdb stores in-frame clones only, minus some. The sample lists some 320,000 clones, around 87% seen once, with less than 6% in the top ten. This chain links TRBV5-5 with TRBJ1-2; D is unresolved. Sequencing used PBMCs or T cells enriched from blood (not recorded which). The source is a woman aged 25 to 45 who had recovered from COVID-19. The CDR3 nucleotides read TGTGCCAGCAGCTTGGCCGGGAGATCACGTGGCTACACCTTC. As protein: CASSLAGRSRGYTF. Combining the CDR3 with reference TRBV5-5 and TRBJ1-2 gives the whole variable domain DAGVTQSPTHLIKTRGQQVTLRCSPISGHKSVSWYQQVLGQGPQFIFQYYEKEERGRGNFPDRFSARQFPNYSSELNVNALLLGDSALYLCASSLAGRSRGYTFGSGTRLTVV.